This note documents a single T cell receptor beta chain sequence. Its antigen is not known. The data stem from a study of T cells in Graves' hyperthyroidism and ophthalmopathy. The overall study: Peripheral blood was obtained at initial diagnosis, preceding any treatment. Whole-study results and caveats: For ophthalmopathy, model prediction preceded onset by a median approximately 6 months. Blood also held most thyroid clonotypes expanded beyond 0.001.

From RNA transcripts, TCR beta CDR3 regions were amplified. Researchers ran a first-round RT-PCR on the TCR CDR3 using the HTBI primer set. Each CDR3 protein gets one entry after TCRdb re-called the multiplex PCR reads with MiXCR. The table has around 340,000 distinct CDR3 sequences, around 20% seen once. Sequences were obtained from blood. This sequence was found in a woman in her fifties or sixties with Graves' hyperthyroidism.

Here the CDR3 reads CASSPGTWEKLFF. The CDR3 region has the DNA TGTGCCAGCAGCCCCGGGACGTGGGAAAAACTGTTTTTT. The chain joins TRBV28 to TRBJ1-4, with D perhaps TRBD1 (5 bases). In germline, CDR1 is MDHEN, CDR2 SYDVKM. This CDR3 has 13 residues. Trimming pared 6 bases from V and 8 bases from J, leaving 13 bases between.